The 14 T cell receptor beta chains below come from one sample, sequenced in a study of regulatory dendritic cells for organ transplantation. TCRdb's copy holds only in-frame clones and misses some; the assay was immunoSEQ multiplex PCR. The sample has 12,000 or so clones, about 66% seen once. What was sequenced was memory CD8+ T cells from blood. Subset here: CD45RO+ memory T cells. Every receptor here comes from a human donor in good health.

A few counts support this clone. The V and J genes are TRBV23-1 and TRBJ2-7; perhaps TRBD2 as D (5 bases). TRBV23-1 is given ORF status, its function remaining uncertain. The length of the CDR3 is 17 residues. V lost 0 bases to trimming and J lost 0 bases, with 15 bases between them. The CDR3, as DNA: TGCGCCAGCAGTCAATCGGGATCGGGGAAAAGCTCCTACGAGCAGTACTTC. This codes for CASSQSGSGKSSYEQYF.

The CDR3 nucleotides are TGCAGCGTTGATCGGGGCCAGCGGGAAGCATCCTACAATGAGCAGTTCTTC. This gives the protein CSVDRGQREASYNEQFF. This chain links TRBV29-1 with TRBJ2-1, with 7 bases lining up with TRBD2. V was clipped by 3 bases and J by 1 base; unmatched bases: 12. The germline gives CDR1 SQVTM, CDR2 ANQGSEA. The CDR3 has 17 residues.

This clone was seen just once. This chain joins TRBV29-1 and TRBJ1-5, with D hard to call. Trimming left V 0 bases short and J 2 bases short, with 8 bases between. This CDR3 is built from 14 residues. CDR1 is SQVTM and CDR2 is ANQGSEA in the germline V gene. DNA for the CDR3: TGCAGCGTTGAAGAATCCGGAGGCAATCAGCCCCAGCATTTT. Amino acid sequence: CSVEESGGNQPQHF.

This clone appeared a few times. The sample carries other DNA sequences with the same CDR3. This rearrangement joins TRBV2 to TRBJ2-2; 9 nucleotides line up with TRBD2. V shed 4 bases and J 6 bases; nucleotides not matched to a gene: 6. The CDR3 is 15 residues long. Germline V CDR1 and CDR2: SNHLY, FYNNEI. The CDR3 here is CASSAAGGLPGELFF. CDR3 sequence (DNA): TGTGCCAGCAGTGCTGCGGGGGGGTTGCCCGGGGAGCTGTTTTTT.

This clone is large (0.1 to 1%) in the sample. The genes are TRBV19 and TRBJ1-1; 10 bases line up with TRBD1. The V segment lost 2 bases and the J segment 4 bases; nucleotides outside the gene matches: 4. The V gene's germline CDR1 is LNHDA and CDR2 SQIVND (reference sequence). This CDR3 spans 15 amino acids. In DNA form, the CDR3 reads TGTGCCAGTAGTATAATTGGGACAGGGGTCACTGAAGCTTTCTTT. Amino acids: CASSIIGTGVTEAFF.

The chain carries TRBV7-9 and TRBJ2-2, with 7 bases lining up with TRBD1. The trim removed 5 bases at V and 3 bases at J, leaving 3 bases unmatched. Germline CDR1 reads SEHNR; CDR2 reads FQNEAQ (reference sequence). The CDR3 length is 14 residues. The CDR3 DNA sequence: TGTGCCAGCAGCGGAGACAGGGACACCGGGGAGCTGTTTTTT. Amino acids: CASSGDRDTGELFF.

The DNA of the CDR3 is TGTGCCAGCAGTTTATGGCAGGGGGCAGCCTACGAGCAGTACTTC. Translation: CASSLWQGAAYEQYF. This chain connects TRBV28 to TRBJ2-7; 8 bases align to TRBD1. J lost 2 bases, V lost 0 bases, and 3 bases had no gene match. Germline V gives CDR1 MDHEN, CDR2 SYDVKM. CDR3 length: 15 amino acids.

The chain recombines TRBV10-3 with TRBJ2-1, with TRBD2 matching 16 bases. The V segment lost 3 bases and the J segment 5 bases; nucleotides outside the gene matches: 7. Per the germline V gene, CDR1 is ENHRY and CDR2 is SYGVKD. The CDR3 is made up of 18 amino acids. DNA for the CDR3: TGTGCCATCAGTGAATTTGTAGGGACTAGCGGGGGGGACAATGAGCAGTTCTTC. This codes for CAISEFVGTSGGDNEQFF.

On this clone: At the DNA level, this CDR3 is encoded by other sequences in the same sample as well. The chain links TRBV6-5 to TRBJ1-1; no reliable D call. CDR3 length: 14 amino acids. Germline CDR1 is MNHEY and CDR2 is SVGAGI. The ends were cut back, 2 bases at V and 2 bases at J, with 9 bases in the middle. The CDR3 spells CASSYSETNTEAFF. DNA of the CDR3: TGTGCCAGCAGTTACAGTGAAACCAACACTGAAGCTTTCTTT.

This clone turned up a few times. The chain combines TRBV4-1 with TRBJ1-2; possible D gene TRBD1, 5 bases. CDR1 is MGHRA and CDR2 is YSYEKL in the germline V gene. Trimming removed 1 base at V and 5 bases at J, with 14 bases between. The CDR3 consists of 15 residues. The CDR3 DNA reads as TGCGCCAGCAGCCAAGTTAAGGGGCGCCGGTATGGCTACACCTTC. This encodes CASSQVKGRRYGYTF.

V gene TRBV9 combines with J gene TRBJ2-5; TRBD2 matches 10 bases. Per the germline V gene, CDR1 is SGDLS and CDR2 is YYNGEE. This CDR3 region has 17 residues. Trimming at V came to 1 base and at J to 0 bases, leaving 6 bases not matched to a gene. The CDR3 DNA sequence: TGTGCCAGCAGCGTACCCGCTAGCGGGGGCGACCAAGAGACCCAGTACTTC. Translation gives CASSVPASGGDQETQYF.

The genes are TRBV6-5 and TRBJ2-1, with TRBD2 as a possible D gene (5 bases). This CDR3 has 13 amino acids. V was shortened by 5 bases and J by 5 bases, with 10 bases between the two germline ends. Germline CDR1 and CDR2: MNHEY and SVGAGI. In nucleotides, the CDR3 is TGTGCCAGCAGTCCGCGGGCCCACAATGAGCAGTTCTTC. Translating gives CASSPRAHNEQFF.

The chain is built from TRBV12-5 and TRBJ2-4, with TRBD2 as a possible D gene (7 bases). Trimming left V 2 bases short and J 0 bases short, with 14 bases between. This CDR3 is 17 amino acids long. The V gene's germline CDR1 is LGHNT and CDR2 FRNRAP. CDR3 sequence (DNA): TGTGCTAGTGGTTTGTACGGGGGGCCCATAGCCAAAAACATTCAGTACTTC. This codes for CASGLYGGPIAKNIQYF.

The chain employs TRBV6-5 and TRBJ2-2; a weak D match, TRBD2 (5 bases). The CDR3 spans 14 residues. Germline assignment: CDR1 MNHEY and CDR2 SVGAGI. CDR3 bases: TGTACGAGCCAAAGGCAGAGGGAAACCGGGGAGCTGTTTTTT. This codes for CTSQRQRETGELFF.